The T cell receptor (beta chain) described here comes from a study of response to subunit inactivated influenza vaccine. Overall study findings and caveats: Only a handful of new T cells, the authors suggested, are recruited with each seasonal influenza vaccination.

TCRdb passed the RT-PCR reads through MiXCR, listing each CDR3 protein once. The sample yields under 200,000 distinct CDR3 sequences, 11% seen once. In this sample, this clonotype turned up many times. As yet, its antigen is unknown. Germline loops: CDR1 SGHAT, CDR2 FQNNGV. Trimming shortened V by 6 bases and J by 1 base, and 25 bases separated the two germline ends. This CDR3 is 18 amino acids long. This specimen was non-naive T cells sorted from PBMCs, taken about 40 days after vaccination. The receptor's source is a man aged 45-65 years who received an inactivated influenza vaccine. This chain connects TRBV11-2 to TRBJ2-7, with D possibly being TRBD1 (6 bases). This chain's CDR3 is CASSFTSKPGHPSYEQYF. CDR3 nucleotide sequence: TGTGCCAGCAGTTTTACGAGTAAACCGGGACACCCTTCCTACGAGCAGTACTTC.